A single sample gave rise to the 21 T cell receptor beta chains below, sequenced in a study of T-cell reconstitution after alpha-beta-depleted transplantation in children. For TCRbeta, the library was prepared with unique molecular identifiers. TCRdb re-called the PCR reads with MiXCR, one entry per CDR3 protein. The profile shows about 830,000 distinct CDR3 sequences, around 15% of them singletons. The specimen was PBMCs, mostly from graft donor cells, collected 360 days after TCRalphabeta/CD19-depleted stem cell transplant. All receptors come from a male patient younger than 18 who had a stem cell transplant for acute lymphoblastic leukemia, so the T cells may come from the graft donor.

This clonotype was counted a few times. CDR3 in DNA: TGTGCCAGCAGCCAAGAAACTAGCGCTAACAATGAGCAGTTCTTC. It specifies CASSQETSANNEQFF. The J gene is TRBJ2-1, the V gene TRBV4-2; 7 bases line up with TRBD2. V lost 0 bases to trimming and J lost 5 bases; unmatched junction nucleotides: 4. Germline V gene data show CDR1 as LGHNA and CDR2 as YNFKEQ. The CDR3 is made up of 15 amino acids.

This clonotype showed up many times. The chain carries TRBV5-1 and TRBJ2-1, with TRBD2 identical over 8 bases. There are 14 residues in the CDR3. V gave up 0 bases and J gave up 7 bases; unmatched junction bases: 3. CDR1 SGHRS and CDR2 YFSETQ come from the germline V gene. The CDR3 spells CASSLAGGRNEQFF. The CDR3 nucleotides read TGCGCCAGCAGCTTGGCGGGAGGGAGGAATGAGCAGTTCTTC.

This clonotype was counted between two and nine times. The rearrangement joins TRBV11-2 to TRBJ2-1, with D perhaps TRBD2 (6 bases). The CDR3 is made up of 16 amino acids. Trimming pared 5 bases from V and 4 bases from J, leaving 18 bases between. The germline gives CDR1 SGHAT, CDR2 FQNNGV. The CDR3 protein is CASSPTQGLSYNEQFF. The DNA of the CDR3 is TGTGCCAGCAGCCCCACCCAGGGACTCTCTTACAATGAGCAGTTCTTC.

This clonotype was picked up many times. The chain carries TRBV12-3 or TRBV12-4 and TRBJ2-3; TRBD2 might be the D (6 bases). The V end was cut by 6 bases, the J end by 4 bases, with 8 bases between. The length of the CDR3 is 12 residues. The CDR3, as DNA: TGTGCCAGCAGCGCTAGCGCAGATACGCAGTATTTT. Translated, it gives CASSASADTQYF.

The rearrangement uses TRBV7-8 and TRBJ2-3; D not resolved. CDR3 length: 16 amino acids. Germline-derived CDR1 and CDR2 are SGHVS and FQNEAQ. Deletions cut 1 base from V and 0 bases from J, with 11 bases between. For the CDR3, the DNA is TGTGCCAGCAGCTTAGGTCTCGGGCCTAGCACAGATACGCAGTATTTT. This codes for CASSLGLGPSTDTQYF.

The V and J genes are TRBV29-1 and TRBJ2-7; D is undetermined. CDR1 and CDR2 (germline): SQVTM, ANQGSEA. The CDR3 is 17 residues long. V was trimmed by 4 bases and J by 3 bases, leaving 25 bases between them. Here the CDR3 DNA reads TGCAGCGTTGTTCATGGGTCGAGCTCGCGGAGATACTACGAGCAGTACTTC. Encoded protein: CSVVHGSSSRRYYEQYF.

The genes are TRBV20-1 and TRBJ1-1, with D perhaps matching TRBD1 (5 bases). This CDR3 comprises 13 residues. Looked up from germline, CDR1 is DFQATT and CDR2 is SNEGSKA (reference sequence). CDR3 coding DNA: TGCAGGGCTTCCGGGGGTTGGATCACTGAAGCTTTCTTT. Protein sequence: CRASGGWITEAFF.

The V and J genes are TRBV3-1 and TRBJ2-1; 7 nucleotides align to TRBD1. The V gene end was trimmed by 4 bases and the J gene end by 11 bases; junction bases not matched to a gene: 2. The CDR3 is 11 residues long. Germline CDR1 LGHDT, CDR2 YNNKEL (reference sequence). For the CDR3, the DNA is TGTGCCAGCAGCCTGACAGGGAAGCAGTTCTTC. It translates to CASSLTGKQFF.

This chain uses TRBV12-3 or TRBV12-4 with TRBJ1-4; no firm D call. The CDR3 extends over 13 amino acids. Trimming pared 1 base from V and 4 bases from J, leaving 4 bases between. The CDR3 protein is CASSLDGNEKLFF. CDR3 nucleotide sequence: TGTGCCAGCAGTTTAGACGGTAATGAAAAACTGTTTTTT.

The chain couples TRBV5-5 to TRBJ1-2; D remains unclear. The CDR3 covers 13 residues. The V end was cut by 1 base, the J end by 8 bases, with 12 bases between. Germline lookup yields CDR1 SGHKS and CDR2 YYEKEE (reference sequence). In DNA form, the CDR3 reads TGTGCCAGCAGCTTGTACGCAGCGGGGGGCTACACCTTC. This encodes CASSLYAAGGYTF. Variable domain in full (rest from reference TRBV5-5 and TRBJ1-2): DAGVTQSPTHLIKTRGQQVTLRCSPISGHKSVSWYQQVLGQGPQFIFQYYEKEERGRGNFPDRFSARQFPNYSSELNVNALLLGDSALYLCASSLYAAGGYTFGSGTRLTVV.

This chain uses TRBV2 with TRBJ2-7; maybe TRBD1 (6 bases). Looked up from germline, CDR1 is SNHLY and CDR2 is FYNNEI. V was shortened by 3 bases and J by 3 bases, with 12 bases between the two germline ends. The CDR3 has 14 amino acids. CDR3: CASSDQGPGYEQYF. The CDR3 DNA sequence: TGTGCCAGCAGTGACCAGGGGCCAGGCTACGAGCAGTACTTC.

This clonotype was recorded many times. V and J are TRBV3-1 and TRBJ2-2; D call uncertain. CDR3 length equals 14 residues. V was trimmed by 0 bases and J by 3 bases, leaving 5 bases between them. CDR1 is LGHDT, CDR2 YNNKEL, per germline (reference sequence). In DNA, the CDR3 is TGTGCCAGCAGCCAAGAGTGGTACACCGGGGAGCTGTTTTTT. The encoded protein is CASSQEWYTGELFF.

This clonotype was counted between two and nine times. The chain joins TRBV20-1 to TRBJ2-1; 15 nucleotides match TRBD2. The V segment lost 6 bases and the J segment 7 bases; nucleotides outside the gene matches: 10. Germline V gene sequence: CDR1 DFQATT, CDR2 SNEGSKA (reference sequence). The CDR3 contains 16 residues. This chain's CDR3 is CSARTSGRAIRNEQFF. Written as DNA, the CDR3 is TGCAGTGCCCGGACTAGCGGGAGGGCCATAAGAAATGAGCAGTTCTTC.

This chain links TRBV12-5 with TRBJ2-1; D remains ambiguous. Trimming took 2 bases from V and 2 from J, leaving 7 bases between them. CDR3 length equals 14 residues. Germline CDR1 LGHNT, CDR2 FRNRAP. The CDR3 loop reads CASGLSLPYNEQFF. The CDR3 nucleotides read TGTGCTAGTGGTTTGTCCCTCCCCTACAATGAGCAGTTCTTC.

The sample holds a few counts of this clonotype. This rearrangement joins TRBV5-1 to TRBJ2-7, with 9 bases identical to TRBD2. This CDR3 has 14 residues. The J segment lost 2 bases and the V segment lost 4 bases, leaving 4 bases of the junction unmatched. The germline CDR1 and CDR2 sequences are SGHRS and YFSETQ. The CDR3 nucleotides are TGCGCCAGCAGCCCCGTAGCGGGAGCCTACGAGCAGTACTTC. Translated: CASSPVAGAYEQYF. Combining the CDR3 with reference TRBV5-1 and TRBJ2-7 gives the whole variable domain KAGVTQTPRYLIKTRGQQVTLSCSPISGHRSVSWYQQTPGQGLQFLFEYFSETQRNKGNFPGRFSGRQFSNSRSEMNVSTLELGDSALYLCASSPVAGAYEQYFGPGTRLTVT.

The genes are TRBV20-1 and TRBJ2-1; 7 nucleotides match TRBD2. V gave up 2 bases and J gave up 15 bases; unmatched junction bases: 13. The CDR3 contains 13 residues. Germline V gene lookup returns CDR1 DFQATT and CDR2 SNEGSKA (reference sequence). CDR3 DNA: TGCAGTGCTAGATTGGCTAGCGGTTCTAGCGGGTTCTTC. Its protein product is CSARLASGSSGFF.

This clonotype has a count of ten or more. CDR3 in DNA: TGCGCCAGCAGTCGGGACAGGGGAGCTTACGAGCAGTACTTC. Protein product: CASSRDRGAYEQYF. The chain carries TRBV4-1 and TRBJ2-7; 10 bases line up with TRBD1. CDR3 length: 14 amino acids. V trimming: 6 bases; J trimming: 4 bases; junction bases outside the gene matches: 6. Germline V CDR1 and CDR2: MGHRA, YSYEKL.

This clonotype was counted at least ten times. V gene TRBV29-1 combines with J gene TRBJ2-3; unclear D gene. The CDR3 is 10 amino acids. Germline V CDR1 and CDR2: SQVTM, ANQGSEA. CDR3 nucleotides: TGCAGTGCTGCCACAGATACGCAGTATTTT. Its translation: CSAATDTQYF.

This clonotype was seen only a few times. This chain connects TRBV5-1 to TRBJ2-1; D is ambiguous. CDR1 and CDR2 from the germline V gene are SGHRS and YFSETQ. V lost 7 bases and J lost 5, with 7 bases in between. This CDR3 region has 11 residues. In nucleotides, the CDR3 is TGCGCCAGCGTCCCTGACAATGAGCAGTTCTTC. This codes for CASVPDNEQFF.

This clonotype was detected once. No conserved phenylalanine or tryptophan is present at the end of the CDR3, so a read error is the likely explanation. The rearrangement links TRBV24-1 to TRBJ2-5; 8 bases map to TRBD2. CDR1 KGHDR and CDR2 SFDVKD come from the germline V gene. The V and J ends lost 4 bases and 2 bases, in that order; junction bases with no gene match: 5. The CDR3 runs 15 residues. The CDR3 is CATSDFSGNQETQYL. CDR3 nucleotide sequence: TGTGCCACCAGTGACTTTAGCGGGAATCAAGAGACCCAGTACTTG.

This clonotype was recorded many times. The genes are TRBV5-1 and TRBJ2-2, with D perhaps TRBD1 (5 bases). Trimming cost V 4 bases and J 0 bases, with 10 bases left between them. Germline V gene lookup returns CDR1 SGHRS and CDR2 YFSETQ. CDR3 size: 15 residues. The CDR3 DNA follows: TGCGCCAGCAGCAGGACACCGCCGAACACCGGGGAGCTGTTTTTT. This encodes CASSRTPPNTGELFF.